The 30 T cell receptor beta chains presented below share a single source sample, sequenced in a study of T cell changes during pregnancy in multiple sclerosis. Method: immunoSEQ multiplex PCR; TCRdb's copy keeps in-frame clones and lacks some. The sample has 35,000 to 45,000 clones, approximately 91% seen once. The material sequenced was CD4+ T cells from peripheral blood mononuclear cells, taken after pregnancy. The receptor source for this set is a female donor in good health, enrolled as a control in a pregnancy study.

V gene TRBV27 combines with J gene TRBJ2-7; 9 bases match TRBD2. V lost 3 bases to trimming and J lost 4 bases; unmatched junction nucleotides: 13. The CDR3 length is 17 residues. Germline V gene sequence: CDR1 MNHEY, CDR2 SMNVEV (reference sequence). The CDR3 loop is CASSFSLRGGVVYEQYF. Written as DNA, the CDR3 is TGTGCCAGCAGTTTCTCATTGCGGGGGGGGGTGGTGTACGAGCAGTACTTC.

This chain uses TRBV29-1 with TRBJ2-1; 9 bases map to TRBD2. The V and J ends lost 1 base and 5 bases, in that order; junction bases with no gene match: 6. Per germline, CDR1 SQVTM and CDR2 ANQGSEA. The CDR3 loop spans 15 amino acids. The CDR3 DNA is TGCAGCGTTGAAGGGGTACTAGCGGGTCACAATGAGCAGTTCTTC. This sequence encodes CSVEGVLAGHNEQFF.

The chain employs TRBV2 and TRBJ1-6; D is unresolved. The V gene lost 6 bases and the J gene lost 7 bases, with 19 bases spanning the gap. This CDR3 has 16 residues. Germline assignment: CDR1 SNHLY and CDR2 FYNNEI. The CDR3 spells CASSDPVGGLNSPLHF. The CDR3 nucleotides read TGTGCCAGCAGCGATCCGGTGGGAGGGCTAAATTCACCCCTCCACTTT.

This chain joins TRBV18 and TRBJ1-1; 7 bases map to TRBD1. V shed 3 bases, J shed 1 base, and the junction held 5 bases outside the gene matches. The CDR3 has 15 residues. Germline-derived CDR1 and CDR2 are KGHSH and LQKENI. The CDR3 is CASSPLGQSNTEAFF. The DNA for the CDR3 is TGTGCCAGCTCACCGCTGGGACAGTCGAACACTGAAGCTTTCTTT.

The V gene is TRBV9, the J gene TRBJ2-5; TRBD2 agrees at 14 bases. This CDR3 is built from 17 residues. J gave up 0 bases and V 2 bases, and 3 bases lay outside the gene matches. The germline gives CDR1 SGDLS, CDR2 YYNGEE. CDR3 amino acids: CASSVGTSGRNQETQYF. CDR3 nucleotide sequence: TGTGCCAGCAGCGTCGGGACTAGCGGGAGAAACCAAGAGACCCAGTACTTC. The entire variable domain, with the rest obtained from reference TRBV9 and TRBJ2-5, is as follows: DSGVTQTPKHLITATGQRVTLRCSPRSGDLSVYWYQQSLDQGLQFLIQYYNGEERAKGNILERFSAQQFPDLHSELNLSSLELGDSALYFCASSVGTSGRNQETQYFGPGTRLLVL.

The J gene is TRBJ2-1, the V gene TRBV13; tentatively, D is TRBD1 (5 bases). V dropped 4 bases and J dropped 12 bases, with 19 bases sitting between them. The CDR3 has 14 amino acids. Germline V CDR1 and CDR2: PRHDT, FYEKMQ (reference sequence). CDR3 coding DNA: TGTGCCAGCAGCTCCCCCCGAGACAGTTTCTCGCAGTTCTTC. It encodes CASSSPRDSFSQFF.

The CDR3 reads CASSLGAGLDTQYF. CDR3 DNA: TGTGCCAGCAGCTTAGGCGCGGGGTTAGATACGCAGTATTTT. The rearrangement joins TRBV7-2 to TRBJ2-3; TRBD2 might be the D (6 bases). This CDR3 has 14 residues. The germline V gene encodes CDR1 SGHTA and CDR2 FQGNSA. Trimming shortened V by 1 base and J by 5 bases, and 10 bases separated the two germline ends.

This clone was counted only a few times. This chain joins TRBV7-8 and TRBJ2-7, with D maybe TRBD1 (6 bases). Looked up from germline, CDR1 is SGHVS and CDR2 is FQNEAQ. Deletions cut 1 base from V and 3 bases from J, with 10 bases between. This CDR3 spans 14 amino acids. The CDR3 nucleotides are TGTGCCAGCAGCTTAGATAGAGGGGGCTACGAGCAGTACTTC. It specifies CASSLDRGGYEQYF. The full variable domain, completed using reference TRBV7-8 and TRBJ2-7, is GAGVSQSPRYKVAKRGQDVALRCDPISGHVSLFWYQQALGQGPEFLTYFQNEAQLDKSGLPSDRFFAERPEGSVSTLKIQRTQQEDSAVYLCASSLDRGGYEQYFGPGTRLTVT.

The chain is built from TRBV28 and TRBJ2-1; D possibly corresponds to TRBD2 (6 bases). Trimming removed 7 bases at V and 0 bases at J, with 16 bases between. This CDR3 comprises 16 residues. Germline CDR1 MDHEN, CDR2 SYDVKM. CDR3 sequence reads: CASNGLRGFSYNEQFF. CDR3 coding DNA: TGTGCCAGCAATGGTCTTCGGGGGTTCTCCTACAATGAGCAGTTCTTC.

The CDR3: CASTRTSSYEQYF. The CDR3 nucleotides are TGTGCCAGCACTAGGACTAGCTCGTACGAGCAGTACTTC. The chain joins TRBV28 to TRBJ2-7, with 8 bases matching TRBD2. From germline, CDR1 is MDHEN and CDR2 SYDVKM. The trim removed 7 bases at V and 4 bases at J, leaving 6 bases unmatched. The CDR3 has 13 amino acids.

CDR3 sequence (DNA): TGCAGCGTTGAGCCAGGGGCGGGCACTGAAGCTTTCTTT. Its translation: CSVEPGAGTEAFF. The chain has TRBV29-1 and TRBJ1-1; D possibly corresponds to TRBD1 (6 bases). The CDR3 loop spans 13 amino acids. Germline CDR1 and CDR2: SQVTM and ANQGSEA. The V end lost 3 bases, the J end lost 4 bases, and 12 bases lay between the germline ends. The full variable domain, its missing parts supplied by reference TRBV29-1 and TRBJ1-1, is SAVISQKPSRDICQRGTSLTIQCQVDSQVTMMFWYRQQPGQSLTLIATANQGSEATYESGFVIDKFPISRPNLTFSTLTVSNMSPEDSSIYLCSVEPGAGTEAFFGQGTRLTVV.

J is TRBJ2-2 and V is TRBV28, with 9 bases identical to TRBD1. Germline assignment: CDR1 MDHEN and CDR2 SYDVKM. V was clipped by 6 bases and J by 2 bases; unmatched bases: 7. CDR3 length equals 16 residues. Here the CDR3 reads CASRTPGQGNTGELFF. Here the CDR3 DNA reads TGTGCCAGCAGGACCCCGGGACAGGGCAACACCGGGGAGCTGTTTTTT.

The chain uses TRBV29-1 and TRBJ2-1; 10 bases align to TRBD2. The CDR3 consists of 14 residues. Unmatched junction bases numbered 6, after V lost 7 bases and J lost 3 bases. CDR1 SQVTM and CDR2 ANQGSEA come from the germline V gene. The CDR3 loop is CSAATSGNYNEQFF. The CDR3, as DNA: TGCAGCGCCGCAACTAGCGGGAACTACAATGAGCAGTTCTTC.

The chain joins TRBV28 to TRBJ1-1; TRBD1 matches 7 bases. The germline V gene encodes CDR1 MDHEN and CDR2 SYDVKM. This CDR3 spans 12 amino acids. J gave up 5 bases and V 4 bases, and 1 base lay outside the gene matches. The CDR3 nucleotides read TGTGCCAGCAGTTCGACAGGGACTGAAGCTTTCTTT. Residues: CASSSTGTEAFF.

This sequence joins TRBV11-2 and TRBJ2-7, with a possible D match to TRBD1 (5 bases). This CDR3 has 13 amino acids. V lost 5 bases to trimming and J lost 0 bases, with 8 bases between them. The germline gives CDR1 SGHAT, CDR2 FQNNGV. The CDR3 here is CASSLRDSYEQYF. The DNA of the CDR3 is TGTGCCAGCAGCCTCAGGGACTCCTACGAGCAGTACTTC. Drawing the rest from reference TRBV11-2 and TRBJ2-7, the complete variable domain is EAGVAQSPRYKIIEKRQSVAFWCNPISGHATLYWYQQILGQGPKLLIQFQNNGVVDDSQLPKDRFSAERLKGVDSTLKIQPAKLEDSAVYLCASSLRDSYEQYFGPGTRLTVT.

The V call is TRBV5-1, the J call TRBJ1-4; D unclear. This CDR3 has 15 amino acids. Trimming shortened V by 0 bases and J by 3 bases, and 9 bases separated the two germline ends. Germline CDR1 is SGHRS and CDR2 is YFSETQ. As DNA, the CDR3 is TGCGCCAGCAGCTTGGTTGGTCAGGCTAATGAAAAACTGTTTTTT. This encodes CASSLVGQANEKLFF.

CDR3 nucleotides: TGTGCCAGCTCACCACCGCCTAGCTGGGAGACCCAGTACTTC. It is translated as CASSPPPSWETQYF. The chain uses TRBV18 and TRBJ2-5; D may be TRBD2 (5 bases). The germline gives CDR1 KGHSH, CDR2 LQKENI. This CDR3 region has 14 residues. The V end lost 0 bases, the J end lost 5 bases, and 10 bases lay between the germline ends.

In its sample, this clone was seen a few times. V gene TRBV5-5 combines with J gene TRBJ1-6; possibly TRBD1 for D (5 bases). Trimming shortened V by 6 bases and J by 8 bases, and 12 bases separated the two germline ends. The CDR3 runs 13 residues. Germline V lookup: CDR1 SGHKS, CDR2 YYEKEE (reference sequence). CDR3 bases: TGTGCCAGCACCCTACCGGGGGATTCACCCCTCCACTTT. Residues: CASTLPGDSPLHF.

The CDR3: CASSLMGVSYGYTF. CDR3 DNA sequence: TGTGCCAGCAGCTTAATGGGCGTATCGTATGGCTACACCTTC. The gene calls are TRBV7-2 and TRBJ1-2; no firm D call. The CDR3 spans 14 residues. The V gene lost 2 bases and the J gene lost 5 bases, with 12 bases spanning the gap. Per germline, CDR1 SGHTA and CDR2 FQGNSA.

The count of this clone is one. The chain employs TRBV30 and TRBJ1-6; D possibly corresponds to TRBD1 (6 bases). V lost 3 bases and J 7 bases, leaving 7 bases between the germline ends. This CDR3 is built from 12 residues. Per the germline V gene, CDR1 is GTSNPN and CDR2 is SVGIG (reference sequence). CDR3 sequence (DNA): TGTGCCTGGAGGGGGGCCAATTCACCCCTCCACTTT. This encodes CAWRGANSPLHF.

This clone was observed a single time. This rearrangement joins TRBV30 to TRBJ2-2; TRBD1 matches at 7 bases. CDR1 and CDR2 from the germline V gene are GTSNPN and SVGIG (reference sequence). The CDR3 is 19 amino acids. The V gene end was trimmed by 4 bases and the J gene end by 0 bases; junction bases not matched to a gene: 17. The DNA of the CDR3 is TGTGCCTGGAAAGCGGACAGGCTAAATAGCTTTCCGAACACCGGGGAGCTGTTTTTT. This codes for CAWKADRLNSFPNTGELFF.

The J gene is TRBJ2-5, the V gene TRBV7-6, with 9 nucleotides matching TRBD2. This CDR3 contains 18 residues. The junction had 12 bases not matched to a gene; V was cut back by 3 bases and J by 1 base. CDR1 SGHVS and CDR2 FNYEAQ come from the germline V gene. Here the CDR3 DNA reads TGTGCCAGCAGCTTCCTTTCTAGCGGGGTACTAGTCCAAGAGACCCAGTACTTC. Amino acid sequence: CASSFLSSGVLVQETQYF.

V and J are TRBV10-3 and TRBJ2-5; TRBD2 aligns across 7 bases. The CDR3 sequence is 13 residues long. CDR1 is ENHRY, CDR2 SYGVKD, per germline. V was pared by 10 bases and J by 4 bases, with 9 bases of the junction left unmatched. The CDR3 here is CATRLAAGETQYF. Written as DNA, the CDR3 is TGTGCCACAAGACTAGCTGCCGGAGAGACCCAGTACTTC.

The V and J genes are TRBV7-8 and TRBJ2-2, with 11 bases that match TRBD2. Germline CDR1 reads SGHVS; CDR2 reads FQNEAQ. CDR3 length: 18 amino acids. J was trimmed by 2 bases and V by 1 base; bases with no gene match: 6. The CDR3 spells CASSLVTSGGHNTGELFF. CDR3 DNA: TGTGCCAGCAGCTTAGTCACTAGCGGGGGCCATAACACCGGGGAGCTGTTTTTT. The complete variable domain, with remaining parts taken from reference TRBV7-8 and TRBJ2-2, reads GAGVSQSPRYKVAKRGQDVALRCDPISGHVSLFWYQQALGQGPEFLTYFQNEAQLDKSGLPSDRFFAERPEGSVSTLKIQRTQQEDSAVYLCASSLVTSGGHNTGELFFGEGSRLTVL.

The chain links TRBV6-5 to TRBJ2-7, with 9 bases matching TRBD2. The V segment lost 2 bases and the J segment 2 bases; nucleotides outside the gene matches: 4. CDR1 is MNHEY and CDR2 is SVGAGI in the germline V gene. CDR3 length equals 15 residues. The DNA for the CDR3 is TGTGCCAGCAGTTACGTAGTAGCGGGGGCCTACGAGCAGTACTTC. Translation gives CASSYVVAGAYEQYF.

The CDR3 here is CASRASLGGGETQYF. CDR3 coding DNA: TGTGCCAGCAGAGCATCCCTCGGGGGGGGAGAGACCCAGTACTTC. This chain connects TRBV6-1 to TRBJ2-5, with TRBD2 matching 8 bases. The junction had 10 bases not matched to a gene; V was cut back by 6 bases and J by 4 bases. Germline CDR1 and CDR2: MNHNS and SASEGT. This CDR3 is 15 amino acids long.

The chain is built from TRBV27 and TRBJ1-5; 9 bases fit TRBD1. V lost 5 bases to trimming and J lost 2 bases; unmatched junction nucleotides: 16. CDR3 length: 19 residues. Germline V gene lookup returns CDR1 MNHEY and CDR2 SMNVEV (reference sequence). The CDR3 sequence: CASSPNLDRGISGNQPQHF. CDR3 in DNA: TGTGCCAGCAGTCCCAACTTAGACAGGGGGATTTCGGGCAATCAGCCCCAGCATTTT.

This clone came up once. This CDR3 is CASLQVNNSPLHF. CDR3 nucleotides: TGTGCCAGCTTGCAGGTGAATAATTCACCCCTCCACTTT. The rearrangement joins TRBV6-1 to TRBJ1-6, with D hard to call. Trimming took off 8 bases at V and 5 bases at J, with 10 bases between the two ends. CDR3 size: 13 residues. Per germline, CDR1 MNHNS and CDR2 SASEGT.

The rearrangement joins TRBV28 to TRBJ2-7; 7 bases map to TRBD1. Per germline, CDR1 MDHEN and CDR2 SYDVKM. Losses at the gene ends were 3 bases for V and 3 bases for J; bases not matched to a gene: 8. The length of the CDR3 is 15 residues. CDR3: CASSFYDREVYEQYF. The CDR3, as DNA: TGTGCCAGCAGTTTTTATGACAGGGAAGTCTACGAGCAGTACTTC.

V usage is TRBV2 and J usage is TRBJ1-1; a possible D gene is TRBD1 (5 bases). The CDR3 covers 15 residues. V was shortened by 10 bases and J by 1 base, with 19 bases between the two germline ends. Germline CDR1 and CDR2: SNHLY and FYNNEI. CDR3 residues: CATTKGRTENTEAFF. The CDR3 DNA reads TGTGCCACCACAAAGGGGAGGACGGAGAACACTGAAGCTTTCTTT.